Listed here is a single T cell receptor beta chain. Its antigen is currently unknown. These data originate in a study of Graves' ophthalmopathy and Graves' hyperthyroidism. At the level of the study: Ophthalmopathy absent within 18 months of follow-up marked hyperthyroidism as stable. Points from the study as a whole: A 13-signature model separated ophthalmopathy from stable hyperthyroidism, reaching around 88% sensitivity and around 81% specificity cross-validated. In blood, most expanded thyroid clonotypes above 0.001 frequency were also detected.

Uncontrolled infections, other autoimmune diseases, pregnancy or lactation barred patients from enrollment. For repertoire sequencing, the TCR beta CDR3 regions were amplified from RNA transcripts. First-round RT-PCR employed HTBI primers, with a second-round multiplex PCR after it. TCRdb re-called the multiplex PCR reads with MiXCR, one entry per CDR3 protein. The data contain more than 1,000,000 distinct CDR3 sequences, about two fifths of them seen just once; the ten biggest clones take up 11%. This clonotype was sampled from an adult man with Graves' hyperthyroidism. Sequencing used peripheral blood or thyroid tissue (not recorded which).

The CDR3 DNA is TGTGCCAGCAGCCCCACGCGGCGGGATTTATATGGCTACACCTTC. Encoded protein: CASSPTRRDLYGYTF. This chain joins TRBV7-9 and TRBJ1-2; D remains ambiguous. CDR1 SEHNR and CDR2 FQNEAQ come from the germline V gene (reference sequence). Deletions cut 5 bases from V and 5 bases from J, with 18 bases between. This CDR3 is 15 amino acids long.